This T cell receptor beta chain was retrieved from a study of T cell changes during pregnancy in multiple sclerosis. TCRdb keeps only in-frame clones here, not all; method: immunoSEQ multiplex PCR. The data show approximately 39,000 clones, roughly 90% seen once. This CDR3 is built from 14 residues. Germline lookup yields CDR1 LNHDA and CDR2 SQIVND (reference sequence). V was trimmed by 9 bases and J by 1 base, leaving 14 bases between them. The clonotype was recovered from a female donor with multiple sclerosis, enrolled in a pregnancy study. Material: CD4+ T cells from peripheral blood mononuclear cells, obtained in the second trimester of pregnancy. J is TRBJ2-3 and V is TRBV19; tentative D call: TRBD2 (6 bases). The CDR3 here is CASKTSLGTDTQYF. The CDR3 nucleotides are TGTGCCAGCAAGACTAGTTTGGGCACAGATACGCAGTATTTT.